These T cell receptor beta chains were read from a single sample in a study of blood T cell repertoires in COVID-19. TCRdb's table, derived via immunoSEQ multiplex PCR, lists solely in-frame clones and lacks some. The table has about 160,000 clones, 70% to 90% seen once; the top ten hold under 7%. Sequenced sample: peripheral blood. The receptors derive from a woman in her 50s with COVID-19, enrolled during active disease. Both conserved end residues are part of each CDR3. The order of the fields is clone size, D gene, V gene, J gene, CDR3 protein, CDR3 DNA. D genes are given only for firm matches. Some rows mark clone size as missing; the rest say once, few, many or name a class of expanded clone.

NA,NA,TRBV7-6,TRBJ1-3,CASSLGLQGSGNTIYF,TGTGCCAGCAGCTTAGGTTTGCAGGGGAGTGGAAACACCATATATTTT
NA,TRBD2,TRBV7-6,TRBJ2-3,CASSLWPGTSGGATDTQYF,TGTGCCAGCAGCTTGTGGCCCGGGACTAGCGGGGGAGCCACAGATACGCAGTATTTT
NA,NA,TRBV5-4,TRBJ1-1,CASSPSPGPMNTEAFF,TGTGCCAGCAGCCCATCGCCAGGGCCGATGAACACTGAAGCTTTCTTT
NA,TRBD1,TRBV10-3,TRBJ2-5,CAIGGTGVEETQYF,TGTGCCATCGGTGGAACAGGGGTTGAGGAGACCCAGTACTTC
NA,TRBD2,TRBV7-9,TRBJ2-7,CASSLREGPYEQYF,TGTGCCAGCAGCTTAAGGGAGGGGCCCTACGAGCAGTACTTC
NA,TRBD1,TRBV5-1,TRBJ2-7,CASSAGQGWTYEQYF,TGCGCCAGCAGCGCCGGACAGGGGTGGACCTACGAGCAGTACTTC
NA,NA,TRBV29-1,TRBJ2-1,CSVVGGGTHNEQFF,TGCAGCGTTGTAGGGGGGGGGACCCACAATGAGCAGTTCTTC
NA,NA,TRBV23-1,TRBJ2-7,CASSQRVRTKTYEQYF,TGCGCCAGCAGTCAACGGGTCCGAACGAAAACCTACGAGCAGTACTTC
NA,TRBD1,TRBV19,TRBJ2-7,CASSATGAREQYF,TGTGCCAGTAGCGCCACAGGGGCCCGCGAGCAGTACTTC
NA,NA,TRBV19,TRBJ1-1,CASSEHHMNTEAFF,TGTGCCAGTAGTGAACACCACATGAACACTGAAGCTTTCTTT
NA,TRBD2,TRBV3-1/TRBV3-2,TRBJ2-5,CASSPSGGVPRETQYF,TGTGCCAGCAGCCCTAGCGGGGGGGTCCCCAGGGAGACCCAGTACTTC
NA,TRBD1,TRBV10-3,TRBJ1-1,CAIGDRDEAFF,TGTGCCATCGGGGACAGAGACGAAGCTTTCTTT
NA,NA,TRBV3-1/TRBV3-2,TRBJ1-3,CASSQGSGFGNTIYF,TGTGCCAGCAGCCAAGGCTCAGGGTTTGGAAACACCATATATTTT
NA,NA,TRBV5-5,TRBJ1-2,CASSLTGGQAMRYTF,TGTGCCAGCAGCTTGACCGGGGGGCAGGCTATGCGCTACACCTTC
NA,NA,TRBV5-5,TRBJ1-2,CASSHYPETGDYGYTF,TGTGCCAGCAGCCACTATCCTGAGACAGGCGACTATGGCTACACCTTC
NA,TRBD2,TRBV5-1,TRBJ2-5,CASTLAGGLVETQYF,TGCGCCAGCACCTTAGCGGGGGGGCTAGTGGAGACCCAGTACTTC
NA,NA,TRBV5-5,TRBJ2-2,CASSLIDTGELFF,TGTGCCAGCAGCTTGATAGACACCGGGGAGCTGTTTTTT
once,TRBD1,TRBV19,TRBJ1-1,CASRTGGSEAFF,TGTGCCAGTCGGACAGGGGGCTCTGAAGCTTTCTTT
NA,NA,TRBV6-5,TRBJ1-5,CASSYGGYSNQPQHF,TGTGCCAGCAGTTACGGCGGATATAGCAATCAGCCCCAGCATTTT
NA,NA,TRBV19,TRBJ2-5,CARKGGRVQETQYF,TGTGCCAGAAAAGGGGGGAGGGTCCAAGAGACCCAGTACTTC
NA,TRBD2,TRBV4-3,TRBJ2-3,CASSQTSGSTDTQYF,TGCGCCAGCAGCCAGACTAGCGGATCAACAGATACGCAGTATTTT
once,NA,TRBV3-1/TRBV3-2,TRBJ1-1,CASSQGRDTEAFF,TGTGCCAGCAGCCAAGGCAGGGACACTGAAGCTTTCTTT
NA,NA,TRBV24-1,TRBJ1-2,CATSDPGQNYGYTF,TGTGCCACCAGTGATCCGGGACAAAACTATGGCTACACCTTC
NA,TRBD1,TRBV4-3,TRBJ1-2,CASSSRQGLGYTF,TGCGCCAGCAGCTCACGACAGGGCCTCGGCTACACCTTC
NA,TRBD1,TRBV28,TRBJ1-2,CASSSWTGRGWGYTF,TGTGCCAGCAGTTCATGGACAGGGCGGGGTTGGGGCTACACCTTC
NA,TRBD1,TRBV18,TRBJ1-2,CASSPPGTGAATYGYTF,TGTGCCAGCTCACCACCGGGTACAGGGGCAGCAACCTATGGCTACACCTTC
NA,TRBD1,TRBV14,TRBJ2-1,CASSRLTGADNEQFF,TGTGCCAGCAGCCGACTGACAGGGGCGGACAATGAGCAGTTCTTC
NA,NA,TRBV7-9,TRBJ1-1,CASSPTGGVETEAFF,TGTGCCAGCAGCCCAACCGGGGGGGTAGAGACTGAAGCTTTCTTT
few,NA,TRBV3-1/TRBV3-2,TRBJ1-6,CASSPGGGGYNSPLHF,TGTGCCAGCAGTCCCGGTGGTGGAGGGTATAATTCACCCCTCCACTTT
NA,TRBD1,TRBV6-5,TRBJ2-7,CASRPMTGGHYEQYF,TGTGCCAGCAGACCCATGACAGGGGGCCACTACGAGCAGTACTTC
once,NA,TRBV14,TRBJ1-5,CASSQDGVQPQHF,TGTGCCAGCAGCCAAGACGGGGTTCAGCCCCAGCATTTT
NA,TRBD1,TRBV3-1/TRBV3-2,TRBJ2-6,CASSSGQGGSGANVLTF,TGTGCCAGCAGTTCGGGACAGGGTGGCTCTGGGGCCAACGTCCTGACTTTC
NA,TRBD1,TRBV5-1,TRBJ2-2,CASSTGQGAHGELFF,TGCGCCAGCAGCACAGGACAGGGGGCCCACGGGGAGCTGTTTTTT
NA,NA,TRBV7-6,TRBJ2-5,CASSTMTAETQYF,TGTGCCAGCAGCACGATGACAGCAGAGACCCAGTACTTC
NA,TRBD1,TRBV7-3,TRBJ1-2,CASSQGQGAGYTF,TGTGCCAGCAGCCAAGGACAGGGGGCCGGCTACACCTTC
NA,TRBD1,TRBV19,TRBJ1-5,CASRTTQGAGQPQHF,TGTGCCAGTAGAACCACTCAGGGGGCTGGTCAGCCCCAGCATTTT
NA,TRBD1,TRBV10-3,TRBJ2-7,CAISPGQVNTYEQYF,TGTGCCATCAGCCCGGGACAGGTGAATACGTACGAGCAGTACTTC
NA,TRBD2,TRBV5-1,TRBJ2-1,CASRFEGASGSSYNEQFF,TGCGCCAGCAGATTCGAGGGGGCTAGCGGGAGCTCCTACAATGAGCAGTTCTTC
NA,NA,TRBV6-1,TRBJ1-3,CASSEARGSGNTIYF,TGTGCCAGCAGTGAAGCGCGGGGCTCTGGAAACACCATATATTTT
NA,NA,TRBV5-1,TRBJ2-1,CASSLAEAASNEQFF,TGCGCCAGCAGCTTGGCCGAAGCTGCGTCCAATGAGCAGTTCTTC